The rows below give T cell receptor beta chains drawn from one sample of a study of blood T cell repertoires in COVID-19. This table comes from immunoSEQ multiplex PCR, and its TCRdb copy is limited to in-frame clones, with some not included. The table lists around 380,000 clones, more than 70% of them singletons. Material for sequencing was PBMCs or T cells enriched from blood (not recorded which). The receptors derive from a man younger than 45 who had recovered from COVID-19. The CDR3 runs from the conserved cysteine through the conserved F or W. Expanded clones are given a class, and other clones once, few, many or no size at all.

cdr3_aa | clone_size | v_call
CASSESGNQPQHF | few | TRBV10-1
CASSRGTGGYTEAFF | NA | TRBV5-6
CASSPPGYGYTF | NA | TRBV9
CASSQEGRGMGTDTQYF | NA | TRBV4-2
CASNLGGISYEQYF | NA | TRBV28
CASSDRDRGPGELFF | NA | TRBV7-2
CAFQGAGNTIYF | NA | TRBV30
CATSISGVANYGYTF | once | TRBV15
CASSLPGLRRGRSYNEQFF | NA | TRBV3-1/TRBV3-2
CASSFGREGQPQHF | NA | TRBV7-9
CASSSDRYYEQYF | NA | TRBV7-9
CASSFERFISYNEQFF | NA | TRBV5-1
CASAGGGGRGYTF | NA | TRBV25-1
CATPGIQSNEQFF | NA | TRBV2
CASSPQNLRWETQYF | NA | TRBV19
CASSISGYEQYF | NA | TRBV19
CASREGQDLFQPQHF | once | TRBV19
CASSYTVNYGYTF | NA | TRBV18
CASSFRPRSTDTQYF | NA | TRBV7-2
CASSARGPNQPQHF | NA | TRBV7-6
CASSLEPGENSPLHF | once | TRBV5-1
CASSLGTVKRGSRETQYF | NA | TRBV18
CASSLGTDDYEQYF | NA | TRBV7-6
CASSVLGQGSYGYTF | once | TRBV9
CASSVDSGGFKTDTQYF | NA | TRBV9
CASSPLLASLDTQYF | NA | TRBV5-1
CASNRVGEGANQPQHF | few | TRBV19
CASSFDRGDTEAFF | once | TRBV11-1
CATSVDRGHEQYF | NA | TRBV6-5
CAWSVVAAEAFF | once | TRBV30